The clone carrying this T cell receptor (beta chain) was found many times. The antigen is unknown. Germline V gene sequence: CDR1 SGHTA, CDR2 FQGNSA. This CDR3 region has 18 residues. The V end lost 2 bases, the J end lost 2 bases, and 21 bases lay between the germline ends. TCRdb processed the reads anew with MiXCR; each CDR3 protein has one entry. Of over 90,000 distinct CDR3 sequences in the sample, approximately 15% were seen once. This sample is drawn from a study of T cell repertoires in cytomegalovirus infection. On the study more broadly: Public TCR beta signature analysis indicated the presence of both CMV infection and matching HLA type.

Study conclusions and caveats: There were carriers of CMV plus the relevant HLA, and cumulative public TCR beta family frequency identified them.

The clonotype originates from a human donor in good health (CMV status not recorded). Some clones in this sample may be carry-over from other donors' samples. The genes are TRBV7-2 and TRBJ1-2, with no clear D. Sample: PBMCs. The CDR3 nucleotides are TGTGCCAGCAGCTTAAGTATCACTCTGGGGAAGAAGAACTATGGCTACACCTTC. Its protein is CASSLSITLGKKNYGYTF.